Each of the 5 T cell receptor beta chains below was sequenced from the same sample in a study of blood T cell repertoires in COVID-19. The repertoire was sequenced with immunoSEQ multiplex PCR; TCRdb's copy has only in-frame clones and lacks some. The table includes about 61,000 clones, 65% to 80% detected once. The sequenced sample consisted of peripheral blood. The receptors here all came from a woman in her 70s with acute or convalescent COVID-19.

This clone occurred a few times. This sequence joins TRBV6-5 and TRBJ1-1; perhaps TRBD1 as D (6 bases). The CDR3 spans 13 residues. The germline V gene has CDR1 MNHEY and CDR2 SVGAGI. The ends were cut back, 4 bases at V and 4 bases at J, with 10 bases in the middle. The CDR3 protein is CASSWGGGTEAFF. CDR3 in DNA: TGTGCCAGCAGTTGGGGGGGCGGCACTGAAGCTTTCTTT.

This sequence joins TRBV7-9 and TRBJ1-5; a weak D match, TRBD1 (5 bases). The CDR3 is 14 amino acids. Germline V gene lookup returns CDR1 SEHNR and CDR2 FQNEAQ (reference sequence). V shed 6 bases and J shed 6 bases, with 15 bases lying between them. For the CDR3, the DNA is TGTGCCAGCAGTTCGTCCAGGGCGTTTCAGCCCCAGCATTTT. Translating it yields CASSSSRAFQPQHF.

The rearrangement links TRBV19 to TRBJ1-3; the D is unclear. The CDR3 loop spans 13 amino acids. V was shortened by 10 bases and J by 0 bases, with 10 bases between the two germline ends. Germline CDR1 reads LNHDA; CDR2 reads SQIVND (reference sequence). CDR3 in amino acids: CATPSGSGNTIYF. CDR3 bases: TGTGCCACTCCCTCGGGCTCTGGAAACACCATATATTTT. Complete variable domain (other parts from reference TRBV19 and TRBJ1-3): DGGITQSPKYLFRKEGQNVTLSCEQNLNHDAMYWYRQDPGQGLRLIYYSQIVNDFQKGDIAEGYSVSREKKESFPLTVTSAQKNPTAFYLCATPSGSGNTIYFGEGSWLTVV.

The chain joins TRBV5-1 to TRBJ1-1, with 7 bases fitting TRBD1. V gave up 0 bases and J gave up 5 bases; unmatched junction bases: 7. Germline V CDR1 and CDR2: SGHRS, YFSETQ. CDR3 size: 15 residues. This CDR3 reads CASSLEQGVRTEAFF. For the CDR3, the DNA is TGCGCCAGCAGCTTGGAGCAGGGGGTCCGTACTGAAGCTTTCTTT.

The J gene is TRBJ2-1, the V gene TRBV7-3, with a possible D match to TRBD1 (5 bases). Trimming took off 1 base at V and 8 bases at J, with 9 bases between the two ends. Germline CDR1 reads SGHTA; CDR2 reads FQGTGA. This CDR3 spans 13 amino acids. The CDR3 region is CASSLKTDHEQFF. CDR3 DNA sequence: TGTGCCAGCAGCTTAAAGACAGATCATGAGCAGTTCTTC.